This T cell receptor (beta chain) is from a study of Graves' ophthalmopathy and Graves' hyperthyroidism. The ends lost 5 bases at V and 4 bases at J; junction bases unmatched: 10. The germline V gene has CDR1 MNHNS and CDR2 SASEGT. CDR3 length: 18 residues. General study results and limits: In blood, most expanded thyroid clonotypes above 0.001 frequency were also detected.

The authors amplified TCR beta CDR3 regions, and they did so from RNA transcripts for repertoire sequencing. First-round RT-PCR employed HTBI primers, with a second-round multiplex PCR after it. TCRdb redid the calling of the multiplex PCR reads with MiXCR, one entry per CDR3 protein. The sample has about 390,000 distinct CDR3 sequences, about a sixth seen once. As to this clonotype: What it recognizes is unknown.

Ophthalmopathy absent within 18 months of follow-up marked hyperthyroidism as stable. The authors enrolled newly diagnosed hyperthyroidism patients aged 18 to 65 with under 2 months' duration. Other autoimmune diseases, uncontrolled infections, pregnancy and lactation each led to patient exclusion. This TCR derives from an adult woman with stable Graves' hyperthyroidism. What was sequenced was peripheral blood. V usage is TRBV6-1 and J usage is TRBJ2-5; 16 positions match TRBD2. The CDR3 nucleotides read TGTGCCAGCAGTCCCTCCGGGACTAGCGGGAGGGCGAGAGAGACCCAGTACTTC. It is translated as CASSPSGTSGRARETQYF.